These 10 T cell receptor beta chains share one sample of origin, sequenced in a study of shared clonotypes between healthy human individuals. TCRdb keeps only in-frame clones here, not all; method: immunoSEQ multiplex PCR. The sample holds around 2,000,000 clones, over 85% seen once. The sample taken for sequencing was naive CD4+ T cells sorted from blood. Subset described: CD45RA+ positively selected. These receptors were collected from a man between 18 and 29 years old in good health.

The genes are TRBV28 and TRBJ1-4; D is possibly TRBD1 (5 bases). V was trimmed by 3 bases and J by 2 bases, leaving 10 bases between them. This CDR3 comprises 15 residues. Germline V gives CDR1 MDHEN, CDR2 SYDVKM. In nucleotides, the CDR3 is TGTGCCAGCAGTTTTAGGGGTGGGACTAATGAAAAACTGTTTTTT. Residues: CASSFRGGTNEKLFF.

This clone has only one observation. The chain links TRBV7-3 to TRBJ2-3; perhaps D is TRBD1 or TRBD2 (6 bases each). The ends were cut back, 0 bases at V and 0 bases at J, with 13 bases in the middle. The CDR3 is 17 amino acids. Germline V lookup: CDR1 SGHTA, CDR2 FQGTGA. DNA for the CDR3: TGTGCCAGCAGCTTAACGGCCGGGGGCGGTAGCACAGATACGCAGTATTTT. Translating gives CASSLTAGGGSTDTQYF.

This chain connects TRBV18 to TRBJ1-2; D call uncertain. Trimming took 2 bases from V and 4 from J, leaving 11 bases between them. CDR1 and CDR2 (germline): KGHSH, LQKENI. The CDR3 covers 14 residues. CDR3: CASSPSGGFYGYTF. The CDR3, as DNA: TGTGCCAGCTCACCATCTGGCGGATTCTATGGCTACACCTTC.

The chain is built from TRBV14 and TRBJ1-1; D uncertain. CDR1 is SGHDN, CDR2 FVKESK, per germline. Trimming removed 0 bases at V and 11 bases at J, with 16 bases between. CDR3 size: 14 residues. CDR3 amino acids: CASSQEYMLFGAFF. CDR3 in DNA: TGTGCCAGCAGCCAAGAATATATGTTATTTGGGGCTTTCTTT.

In the case of this clone: The sample holds other DNA sequences that translate to the same CDR3. The gene calls are TRBV7-2 and TRBJ1-2, with TRBD1 as a possible D gene (6 bases). This CDR3 region has 14 residues. The V end was cut by 5 bases, the J end by 2 bases, with 12 bases between. Germline V lookup: CDR1 SGHTA, CDR2 FQGNSA. The CDR3 loop reads CASSPRTANYGYTF. The CDR3 DNA reads TGTGCCAGCAGCCCGCGGACAGCAAACTATGGCTACACCTTC.

The chain links TRBV6-5 to TRBJ2-1; D gene unclear. The CDR3 totals 13 residues. In germline, CDR1 is MNHEY, CDR2 SVGAGI. With 6 bases removed from V and 0 bases from J, the gap between germline ends came to 6 bases. The CDR3, as DNA: TGTGCCAGCAGGATTAGCTCCTACAATGAGCAGTTCTTC. This translates into CASRISSYNEQFF.

This clone was seen a single time. Other DNA sequences from this sample encode an identical CDR3 as well. The chain carries TRBV10-1 and TRBJ2-7; no definite D call. With 3 bases removed from V and 0 bases from J, the gap between germline ends came to 0 bases. CDR1 is WNHNN and CDR2 is SYGVQD in the germline V gene (reference sequence). The CDR3 is made up of 11 amino acids. The DNA of the CDR3 is TGCGCCAGCAGTGACTCCTACGAGCAGTACTTC. Residues: CASSDSYEQYF.

V and J are TRBV30 and TRBJ2-4, with a possible D match to TRBD2 (5 bases). The V gene lost 0 bases and the J gene lost 4 bases, with 16 bases spanning the gap. The CDR3 consists of 16 residues. Looked up from germline, CDR1 is GTSNPN and CDR2 is SVGIG (reference sequence). The CDR3 sequence: CAWSVTGQTGKNIQYF. CDR3 nucleotide sequence: TGTGCCTGGAGTGTAACGGGCCAGACGGGGAAAAACATTCAGTACTTC.

V gene TRBV21-1 combines with J gene TRBJ1-5; TRBD1, as called in the table, went unchecked against the DNA. TRBV21-1 counts as a pseudogene. The CDR3 has 18 amino acids. CDR3 in amino acids: CASSKDRSGRGRNQPQHF. The CDR3 nucleotides are TGTGCCAGCAGCAAAGATAGATCCGGAAGGGGTCGCAATCAGCCCCAGCATTTT.

The chain links TRBV5-4 to TRBJ2-1; 8 bases are shared with TRBD2. Germline V gene lookup returns CDR1 SGHNT and CDR2 YYREEE (reference sequence). The CDR3 length is 12 residues. V dropped 2 bases and J dropped 13; count of bases not matched to a gene: 5. CDR3 sequence reads: CASSLAGEGQFF. In DNA form, the CDR3 reads TGTGCCAGCAGCTTAGCGGGAGAAGGACAGTTCTTC.